This TCR beta chain was sequenced during a study of blood T cell repertoires in COVID-19. Across the whole study: The samples span acute and convalescent COVID-19 from the United States, Italy and Spain. In each case, the material was cDNA or gDNA derived from T cells, B-cell-depleted T cells, or PBMCs.

Seattle's cohort entered during active infection and was followed longitudinally. Original analysis: Estimation of nucleated cell counts was performed using reference gene primer amplification. The table came from immunoSEQ multiplex PCR; TCRdb's copy has only in-frame clones and leaves some out. That table furnishes V, J and clone size, whereas the DNA furnished D and trimming. This table has around 100,000 clones, about 92% appearing once. The sequence was obtained from a man between 18 and 35 years old with COVID-19, enrolled during active disease. Sequenced sample: peripheral blood.

Here the CDR3 reads CASSMGIARGDTQYF. The CDR3 DNA reads as TGTGCCAGTAGTATGGGAATAGCGCGTGGAGATACGCAGTATTTT. V usage is TRBV19 and J usage is TRBJ2-3; maybe TRBD2 (5 bases). The CDR3 has 15 amino acids. Germline V CDR1 and CDR2: LNHDA, SQIVND (reference sequence). V lost 3 bases to trimming and J lost 5 bases, with 15 bases between them.